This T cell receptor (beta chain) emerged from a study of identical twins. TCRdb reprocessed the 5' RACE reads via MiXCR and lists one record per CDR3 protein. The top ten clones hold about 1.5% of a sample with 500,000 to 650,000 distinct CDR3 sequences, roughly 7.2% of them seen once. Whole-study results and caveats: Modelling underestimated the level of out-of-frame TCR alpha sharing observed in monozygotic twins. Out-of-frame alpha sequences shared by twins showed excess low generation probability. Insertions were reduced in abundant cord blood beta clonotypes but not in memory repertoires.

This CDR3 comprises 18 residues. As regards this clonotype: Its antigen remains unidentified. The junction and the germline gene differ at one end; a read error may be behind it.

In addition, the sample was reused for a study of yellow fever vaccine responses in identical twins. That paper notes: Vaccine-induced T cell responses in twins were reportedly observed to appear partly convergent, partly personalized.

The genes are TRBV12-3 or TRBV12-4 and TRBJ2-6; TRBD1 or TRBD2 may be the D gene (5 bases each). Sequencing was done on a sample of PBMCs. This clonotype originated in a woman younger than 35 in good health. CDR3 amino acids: CAISLYPGRSSGANVLTF. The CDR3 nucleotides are TGTGCCATCAGTTTATACCCGGGACGTTCCTCTGGGGCCAACGTCCTGACTTTC.